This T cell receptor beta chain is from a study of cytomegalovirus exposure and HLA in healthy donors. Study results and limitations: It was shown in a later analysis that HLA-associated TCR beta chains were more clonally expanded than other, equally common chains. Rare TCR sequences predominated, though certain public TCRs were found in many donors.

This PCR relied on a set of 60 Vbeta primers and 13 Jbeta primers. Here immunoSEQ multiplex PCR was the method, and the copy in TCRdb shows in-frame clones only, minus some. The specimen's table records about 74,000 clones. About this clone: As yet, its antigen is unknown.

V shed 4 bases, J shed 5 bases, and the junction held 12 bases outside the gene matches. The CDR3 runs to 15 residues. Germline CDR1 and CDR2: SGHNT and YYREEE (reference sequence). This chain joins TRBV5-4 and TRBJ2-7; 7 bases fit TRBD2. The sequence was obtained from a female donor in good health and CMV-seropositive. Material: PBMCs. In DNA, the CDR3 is TGTGCCAGCAGCCTAATGGGCCCTAGCGGAAACGAGCAGTACTTC. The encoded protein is CASSLMGPSGNEQYF.